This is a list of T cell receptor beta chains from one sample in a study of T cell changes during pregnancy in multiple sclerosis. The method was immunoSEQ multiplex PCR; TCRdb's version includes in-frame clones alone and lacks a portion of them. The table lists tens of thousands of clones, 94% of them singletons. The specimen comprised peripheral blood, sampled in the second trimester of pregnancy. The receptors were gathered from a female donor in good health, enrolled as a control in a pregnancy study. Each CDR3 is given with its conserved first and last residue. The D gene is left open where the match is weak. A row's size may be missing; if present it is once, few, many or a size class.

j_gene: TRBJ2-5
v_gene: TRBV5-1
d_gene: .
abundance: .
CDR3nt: TGCGCCAGCAGCTTGGGGGCAGGGGAGACCCAGTACTTC
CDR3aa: CASSLGAGETQYF

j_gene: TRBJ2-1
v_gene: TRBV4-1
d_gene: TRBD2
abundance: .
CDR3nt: TGCGCCAGCAGCCCGGGACTAGCAAGGGGGAGTGGCTACAATGAGCAGTTCTTC
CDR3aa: CASSPGLARGSGYNEQFF

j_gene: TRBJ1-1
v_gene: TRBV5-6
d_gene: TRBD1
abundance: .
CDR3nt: TGTGCCAGCAGTACCGGGACAGGCGGCAGGAACACTGAAGCTTTCTTT
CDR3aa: CASSTGTGGRNTEAFF

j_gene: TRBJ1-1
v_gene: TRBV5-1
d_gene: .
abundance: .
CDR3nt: TGCGCCAGCAGCTTACCTTCGGGGAACACTGAAGCTTTCTTT
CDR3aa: CASSLPSGNTEAFF

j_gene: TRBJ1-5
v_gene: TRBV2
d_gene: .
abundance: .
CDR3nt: TGTGCCAGCAGTGACTGGGCAGGGATGGCGTTGGGCAATCAGCCCCAGCATTTT
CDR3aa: CASSDWAGMALGNQPQHF

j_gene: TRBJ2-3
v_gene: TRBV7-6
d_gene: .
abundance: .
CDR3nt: TGTGCCAGCAGCTTAGCGGGCTACACAGATACGCAGTATTTT
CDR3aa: CASSLAGYTDTQYF

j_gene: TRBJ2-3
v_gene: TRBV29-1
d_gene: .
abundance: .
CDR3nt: TGCAGCGCTGATAGCGATGCCTCGGCAGATACGCAGTATTTT
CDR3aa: CSADSDASADTQYF

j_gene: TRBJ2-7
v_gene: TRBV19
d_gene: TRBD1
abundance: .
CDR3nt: TGTGCCAGTAGTAAGGACAGGGGAAGGTTCTACGAGCAGTACTTC
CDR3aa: CASSKDRGRFYEQYF

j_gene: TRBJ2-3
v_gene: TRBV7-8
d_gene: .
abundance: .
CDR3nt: TGTGCCAGCAGCTCCGACGTACTAAGCACAGATACGCAGTATTTT
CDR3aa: CASSSDVLSTDTQYF

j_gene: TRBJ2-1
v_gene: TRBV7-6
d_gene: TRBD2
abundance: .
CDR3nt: TGTGCCAGCAGCTTAGGACTAGCGGGAGTCAATGAGCAGTTCTTC
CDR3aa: CASSLGLAGVNEQFF

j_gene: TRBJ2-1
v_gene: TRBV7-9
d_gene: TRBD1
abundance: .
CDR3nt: TGTGCCAGCAGGACTCCCAGGGGGCAGGAGGACAATGAGCAGTTCTTC
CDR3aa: CASRTPRGQEDNEQFF

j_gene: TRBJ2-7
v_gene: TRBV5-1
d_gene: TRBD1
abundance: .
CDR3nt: TGCGCCAGCAGCTCCGGACAGGGGAACTACGAGCAGTACTTC
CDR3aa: CASSSGQGNYEQYF

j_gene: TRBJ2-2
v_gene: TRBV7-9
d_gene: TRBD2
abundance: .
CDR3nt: TGTGCCAGCAGCTTACCACTAGCGGGAACCCACTCCGGGGAGCTGTTTTTT
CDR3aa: CASSLPLAGTHSGELFF

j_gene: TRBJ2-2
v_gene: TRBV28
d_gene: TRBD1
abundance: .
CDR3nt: TGTGCCAGCAGGATCGACAGGGCTGGCACCGGGGAGCTGTTTTTT
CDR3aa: CASRIDRAGTGELFF

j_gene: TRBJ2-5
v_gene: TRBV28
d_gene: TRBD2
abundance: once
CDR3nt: TGTGCCAGCAGCCGAAACCCGGGACTAGACCCCCAAGAGACCCAGTACTTC
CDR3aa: CASSRNPGLDPQETQYF

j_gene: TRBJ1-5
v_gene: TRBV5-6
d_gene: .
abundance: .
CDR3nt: TGTGCCAGCAGCTTGGGGACCGGGGGTCGGCCCCAGCATTTT
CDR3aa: CASSLGTGGRPQHF

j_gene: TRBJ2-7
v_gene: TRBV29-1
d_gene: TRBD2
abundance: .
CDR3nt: TGCAGCGTTGAAGACCCGACTAGCGGAGGACCCCTATACGAGCAGTACTTC
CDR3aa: CSVEDPTSGGPLYEQYF

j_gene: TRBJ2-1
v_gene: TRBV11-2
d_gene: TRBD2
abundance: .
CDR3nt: TGTGCCAGCAGCTTAGGGCGGCGACTAGCGGGAGACTATGAGCAGTTCTTC
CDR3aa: CASSLGRRLAGDYEQFF

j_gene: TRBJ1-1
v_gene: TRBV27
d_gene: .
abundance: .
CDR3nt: TGTGCCAGCAGTTTTACACAGATTACTGAAGCTTTCTTT
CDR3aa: CASSFTQITEAFF

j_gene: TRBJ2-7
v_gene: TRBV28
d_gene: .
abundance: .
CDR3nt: TGTGCCAGCAGCCACTCACGGAGGGGGGGCTACGAGCAGTACTTC
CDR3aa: CASSHSRRGGYEQYF

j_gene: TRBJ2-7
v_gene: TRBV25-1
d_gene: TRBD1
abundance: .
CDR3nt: TGTGCCAGCAGTGAAAAGGGACAGTCCTACGAGCAGTACTTC
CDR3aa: CASSEKGQSYEQYF

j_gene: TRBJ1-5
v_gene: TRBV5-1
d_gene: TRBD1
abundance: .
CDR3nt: TGCGCCAGCAGCTTGGGGGGACAGGGGGCTGGTCAGCCCCAGCATTTT
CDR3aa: CASSLGGQGAGQPQHF

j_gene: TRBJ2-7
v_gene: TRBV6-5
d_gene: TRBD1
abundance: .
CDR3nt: TGTGCCAGCAGTTCGCCGGGACAGGGAAACGAGCAGTACTTC
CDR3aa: CASSSPGQGNEQYF

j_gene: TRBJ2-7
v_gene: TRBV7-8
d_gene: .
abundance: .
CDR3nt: TGTGCCAGCAGCTTACAGGGTTCAAGCTCCTACGAGCAGTACTTC
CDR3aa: CASSLQGSSSYEQYF

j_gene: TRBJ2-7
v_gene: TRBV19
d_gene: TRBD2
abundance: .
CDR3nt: TGTGCCAGTAGTATGGCCTTGGGGACTAGCGAGCACGAGCAGTACTTC
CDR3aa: CASSMALGTSEHEQYF

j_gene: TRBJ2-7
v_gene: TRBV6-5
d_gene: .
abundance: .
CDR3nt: TGTGCCAGCAGATGGAGATCCGGCTTTTACGAGCAGTACTTC
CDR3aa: CASRWRSGFYEQYF

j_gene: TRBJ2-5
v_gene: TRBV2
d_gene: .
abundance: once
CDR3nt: TGTGCCAGCACCGACCCTAGGGGCTCGGAGACCCAGTACTTC
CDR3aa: CASTDPRGSETQYF